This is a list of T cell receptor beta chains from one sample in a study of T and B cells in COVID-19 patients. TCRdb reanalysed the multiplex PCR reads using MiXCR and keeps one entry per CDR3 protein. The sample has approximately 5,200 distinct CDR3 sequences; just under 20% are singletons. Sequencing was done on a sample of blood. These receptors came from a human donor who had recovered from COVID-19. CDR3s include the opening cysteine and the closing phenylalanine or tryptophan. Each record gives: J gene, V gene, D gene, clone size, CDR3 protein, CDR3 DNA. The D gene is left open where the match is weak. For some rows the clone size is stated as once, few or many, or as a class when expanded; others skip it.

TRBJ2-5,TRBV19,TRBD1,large,CASSISDRGETQYF,TGTGCCAGTAGTATATCCGACAGGGGAGAGACCCAGTACTTC
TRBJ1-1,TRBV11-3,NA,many,CASDRGSVGGLNTEAFF,TGTGCCAGCGACCGTGGATCGGTGGGGGGTTTGAACACTGAAGCTTTCTTT
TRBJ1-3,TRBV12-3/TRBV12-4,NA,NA,CASSLGATGNTIYF,TGTGCCAGCAGTTTAGGGGCCACTGGAAACACCATATATTTT
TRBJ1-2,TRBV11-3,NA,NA,CASSLGGGYTF,TGTGCCAGCAGCTTAGGGGGTGGCTACACCTTC
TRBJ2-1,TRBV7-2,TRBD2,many,CASSWTSGGNDEQFF,TGTGCCAGCAGCTGGACTAGCGGGGGGAACGATGAGCAGTTCTTC
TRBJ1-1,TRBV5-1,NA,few,CASSAPRADTEAFF,TGCGCCAGCAGCGCACCCAGGGCAGACACTGAAGCTTTCTTT
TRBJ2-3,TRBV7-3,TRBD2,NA,CASSAAGGSADTQYF,TGTGCCAGCAGCGCGGCGGGGGGGAGCGCAGATACGCAGTATTTT
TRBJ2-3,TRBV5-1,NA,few,CASAGAPMDTQYF,TGCGCCAGCGCCGGGGCCCCTATGGATACGCAGTATTTT
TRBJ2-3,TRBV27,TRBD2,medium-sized,CASSSSSWLAGGLGKDTQYF,TGTGCCAGCAGTTCCTCTTCGTGGCTAGCGGGAGGCCTCGGAAAAGATACGCAGTATTTT
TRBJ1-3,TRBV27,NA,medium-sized,CASSLSGVMSGNTIYF,TGTGCCAGCAGTTTAAGTGGGGTCATGTCTGGAAACACCATATATTTT
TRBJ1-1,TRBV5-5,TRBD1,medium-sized,CASSRDRGSTEAFF,TGTGCCAGCAGCCGGGACAGGGGTAGCACTGAAGCTTTCTTT
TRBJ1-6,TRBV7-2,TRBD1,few,CASSLAQGQGPPLHF,TGTGCCAGCAGCTTAGCGCAGGGACAGGGGCCACCCCTCCACTTT
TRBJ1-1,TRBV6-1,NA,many,CASSLLGGMTEAFF,TGTGCCAGCAGCCTCTTGGGGGGAATGACTGAAGCTTTCTTT
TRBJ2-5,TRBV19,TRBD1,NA,CASRDRGQETQYF,TGTGCCAGTAGGGACAGGGGACAAGAGACCCAGTACTTC
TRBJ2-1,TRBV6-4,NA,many,CASGGWKNNEQFF,TGTGCCAGCGGTGGGTGGAAAAACAATGAGCAGTTCTTC
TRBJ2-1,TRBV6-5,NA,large,CASSYTSGGQQFF,TGTGCCAGCAGTTACACCTCCGGCGGACAGCAGTTCTTC